This is a list of T cell receptor beta chains from one sample in a study of OX40 agonist ivuxolimab in advanced cancers. Assay: immunoSEQ multiplex PCR; the TCRdb copy retains only in-frame clones and omits some. This sample has 70,000 to 80,000 clones, with roughly three quarters found just once. The sequencing used CD4+ or CD8+ T cells sorted from blood, collected in a trial of the OX40 agonist ivuxolimab. Receptor source: an adult with an advanced solid tumor such as melanoma, head and neck, liver or kidney cancer. Each CDR3 is given without its conserved first and last residue.

CDR3 length	V gene	J gene	CDR3 protein
13	TRBV19	TRBJ2-1	ASSIGTGDWDEQF
12	TRBV6-6	TRBJ2-5	ASGRTGGRETQY
13	TRBV5-4	TRBJ1-1	ASRPRGDGNTEAF
13	TRBV28	TRBJ1-2	ASISFASADYGYT
13	TRBV19	TRBJ1-5	ASTRTGASNQPQH
13	TRBV2	TRBJ1-2	ASTRQGGVNYGYT
17	TRBV7-8	TRBJ1-4	ASSRDPRGSGATNEKLF
12	TRBV6-6	TRBJ1-3	ASSYGVAGGTIY
15	TRBV7-2	TRBJ2-2	ASSWGTGTGGFGELF
12	TRBV10-3	TRBJ2-7	AISPVGRGREQY
13	TRBV6-6	TRBJ1-4	ASSPSGGGFEKLF
11	TRBV18	TRBJ1-1	ASSPQGYTEAF
15	TRBV5-1	TRBJ2-3	ASSLFSSGSIQDTQY
14	TRBV15	TRBJ2-5	ATSRTRDRVTEAQY
12	TRBV6-5	TRBJ2-7	ASSYAGEDYEQY
13	TRBV28	TRBJ1-1	ASSLAQGENTEAF
13	TRBV30	TRBJ2-3	AWSVWDRGTDTQY